This T cell receptor (beta chain) was captured by sequencing in a study of T-cell reconstitution after alpha-beta-depleted transplantation in children. The library targeted TCRbeta and was prepared with unique molecular identifiers. A single record per CDR3 protein comes from TCRdb applying MiXCR to the PCR reads. The table has fewer than 550,000 distinct CDR3 sequences, roughly an eighth seen once. The V segment lost 7 bases and the J segment 3 bases; nucleotides outside the gene matches: 7. The CDR3 spans 15 residues. This clonotype was picked up a small number of times. V gene TRBV12-3 or TRBV12-4 combines with J gene TRBJ2-1; TRBD1 matches at 9 bases. The TCR comes from a female patient aged 2-15 years who had a stem cell transplant for aplastic anemia, so the T cells may come from the graft donor. The specimen was PBMCs, mostly from graft donor cells, collected 180 days after TCRalphabeta/CD19-depleted stem cell transplant. The CDR3, as DNA: TGTGCCAGCACCCAAGTGACAGGGGGCTACAATGAGCAGTTCTTC. It codes for CASTQVTGGYNEQFF.